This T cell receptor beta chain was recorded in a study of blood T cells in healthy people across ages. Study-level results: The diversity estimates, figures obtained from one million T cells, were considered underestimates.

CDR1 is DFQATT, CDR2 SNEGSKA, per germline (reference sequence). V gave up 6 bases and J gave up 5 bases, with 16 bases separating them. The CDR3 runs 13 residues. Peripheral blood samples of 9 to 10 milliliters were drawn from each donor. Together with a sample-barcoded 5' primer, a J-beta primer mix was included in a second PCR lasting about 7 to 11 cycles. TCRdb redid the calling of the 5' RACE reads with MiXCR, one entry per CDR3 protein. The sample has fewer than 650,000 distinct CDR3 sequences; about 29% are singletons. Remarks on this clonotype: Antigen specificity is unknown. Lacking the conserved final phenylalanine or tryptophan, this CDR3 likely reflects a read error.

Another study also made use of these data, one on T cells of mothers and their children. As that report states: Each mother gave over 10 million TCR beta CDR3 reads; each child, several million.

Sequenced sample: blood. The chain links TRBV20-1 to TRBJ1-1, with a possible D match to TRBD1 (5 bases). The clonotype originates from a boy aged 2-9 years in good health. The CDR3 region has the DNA TGCAGTGCCAGTGCAGGGCCGGGGACTGAAGCTTTCCTT. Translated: CSASAGPGTEAFL.